These T cell receptor beta chains were read from a single sample in a study of T cell responses to AZD1222 COVID-19 vaccine. Repertoires were generated with immunoSEQ multiplex PCR, while TCRdb's copy carries only in-frame clones and drops some. This sample has around 50,000 clones, with 80% to 90% found just once. The sample consisted of peripheral blood, taken 28 days after the second AZD1222 dose. These receptors originate from an adult who received the AZD1222 COVID-19 vaccine. Both conserved end residues are part of each CDR3. Fields, in order: CDR3 length, V gene, clone size, D gene, J gene, CDR3 protein, CDR3 DNA. The D gene is left open where the match is weak. Clone size is not always given. Where it is, it says once, few, many or a class for expanded clones.

16	TRBV7-9	-	TRBD2	TRBJ2-5	CASSDLAGTFQETQYF	TGTGCCAGCAGCGATCTAGCGGGAACCTTCCAAGAGACCCAGTACTTC
16	TRBV28	-	-	TRBJ1-6	CASSSPPWENNSPLHF	TGTGCCAGCAGTTCTCCCCCTTGGGAGAATAATTCACCCCTCCACTTT
14	TRBV27	-	-	TRBJ2-2	CASSGGALSGELFF	TGTGCCAGCAGCGGAGGCGCGTTGTCCGGGGAGCTGTTTTTT
14	TRBV10-1	-	-	TRBJ1-3	CASSPGLSGNTIYF	TGCGCCAGCAGTCCGGGACTCTCTGGAAACACCATATATTTT
15	TRBV10-1	-	TRBD2	TRBJ2-2	CASNAGTSETGELFF	TGCGCCAGCAACGCCGGGACTAGCGAGACCGGGGAGCTGTTTTTT
18	TRBV9	-	-	TRBJ2-3	CASSVVPQGLGITDTQYF	TGTGCCAGCAGCGTAGTGCCCCAAGGGTTGGGAATCACAGATACGCAGTATTTT
15	TRBV21-1	-	-	TRBJ2-3	CASTSDGVAGDTQYF	TGTGCCAGCACCTCCGACGGGGTAGCGGGAGATACGCAGTATTTT
16	TRBV27	few	TRBD1	TRBJ2-7	CASSYRAGGDLYEQYF	TGTGCCAGCAGTTATAGGGCAGGGGGCGACCTCTACGAGCAGTACTTC
14	TRBV2	-	TRBD1	TRBJ2-7	CASSEGQGDYEQYF	TGTGCCAGCAGTGAAGGACAGGGGGATTACGAGCAGTACTTC
13	TRBV28	-	-	TRBJ2-7	CASRTTVSYEQYF	TGTGCCAGCAGGACGACAGTTTCCTACGAGCAGTACTTC
14	TRBV6-5	-	-	TRBJ2-5	CASSRQAVQETQYF	TGTGCCAGCAGTCGACAGGCGGTCCAAGAGACCCAGTACTTC
14	TRBV28	-	-	TRBJ2-2	CASSLVPNTGELFF	TGTGCCAGCAGTTTGGTACCGAACACCGGGGAGCTGTTTTTT
15	TRBV9	-	-	TRBJ2-5	CASSVGTGFQETQYF	TGTGCCAGCAGCGTAGGTACAGGGTTTCAAGAGACCCAGTACTTC
9	TRBV4-2	-	-	TRBJ1-2	CASSPPKTF	TGTGCCAGCAGCCCCCCTAAGACCTTC
13	TRBV19	-	-	TRBJ1-2	CASSRDRDYGYTF	TGTGCCAGTAGCCGGGACCGAGACTATGGCTACACCTTC
15	TRBV28	-	TRBD1	TRBJ1-3	CASSDRGYSGNTIYF	TGTGCCAGCAGTGACAGGGGGTACTCTGGAAACACCATATATTTT
15	TRBV6-5	-	-	TRBJ1-1	CASSIPGGGLGEAFF	TGTGCCAGCAGCATACCCGGGGGAGGTCTTGGGGAAGCTTTCTTT
14	TRBV5-6	-	TRBD1	TRBJ1-4	CASSQRTGGEKLFF	TGTGCCAGCAGCCAACGGACAGGGGGAGAAAAACTGTTTTTT
14	TRBV19	-	TRBD1	TRBJ2-7	CASSDRDRPYEQYF	TGTGCCAGTAGTGACCGGGACAGGCCCTACGAGCAGTACTTC
14	TRBV18	-	TRBD1	TRBJ2-7	CASSPGQGGNEQYF	TGTGCCAGCTCACCTGGACAGGGAGGCAACGAGCAGTACTTC
13	TRBV14	-	-	TRBJ1-1	CASSQGITTEAFF	TGTGCCAGCAGCCAAGGGATTACCACTGAAGCTTTCTTT
15	TRBV7-2	-	TRBD1	TRBJ1-5	CASSRTGGAWQPQHF	TGTGCCAGCAGCCGGACAGGGGGCGCATGGCAGCCCCAGCATTTT
16	TRBV7-9	once	TRBD2	TRBJ2-1	CASSGISGFSYNEQFF	TGTGCCAGCAGCGGGATTAGCGGGTTCTCCTACAATGAGCAGTTCTTC
16	TRBV24-1	-	TRBD2	TRBJ2-3	CATSDFGREGADTQYF	TGTGCCACCAGTGATTTTGGGCGGGAGGGCGCAGATACGCAGTATTTT
14	TRBV30	-	TRBD1	TRBJ2-5	CAWQGARYQETQYF	TGTGCCTGGCAGGGGGCCAGGTACCAAGAGACCCAGTACTTC
14	TRBV7-2	-	-	TRBJ2-1	CASSLGLGTYEQFF	TGTGCCAGCAGCTTAGGTCTAGGGACTTATGAGCAGTTCTTC
15	TRBV3-1/TRBV3-2	-	-	TRBJ2-7	CASSRDGTGTFEQYF	TGTGCCAGCAGCCGAGACGGGACCGGTACATTCGAGCAGTACTTC
16	TRBV4-2	-	TRBD1	TRBJ1-2	CASSQDGQGRLYGYTF	TGTGCCAGCAGCCAGGACGGACAGGGGCGCTTGTATGGCTACACCTTC
15	TRBV6-5	-	-	TRBJ2-7	CASSRDSRRSYEQYF	TGTGCCAGCAGTCGAGACAGTAGGCGATCCTACGAGCAGTACTTC
13	TRBV7-9	-	-	TRBJ2-7	CASSSTTLYEQYF	TGTGCCAGCAGCTCGACGACACTGTACGAGCAGTACTTC
16	TRBV28	-	TRBD2	TRBJ2-5	CASSLELAGLQETQYF	TGTGCCAGCAGTTTAGAGCTAGCGGGGCTACAAGAGACCCAGTACTTC
14	TRBV5-1	-	-	TRBJ1-1	CASRTGNLNTEAFF	TGCGCCAGCAGGACAGGCAACCTGAACACTGAAGCTTTCTTT
12	TRBV29-1	once	-	TRBJ1-2	CSVTQGVAGYTF	TGCAGCGTTACCCAGGGAGTAGCTGGCTACACCTTC
15	TRBV5-6	-	-	TRBJ2-7	CASSLGLRGWREQYF	TGTGCCAGCAGCTTGGGCCTCAGGGGCTGGAGGGAGCAGTACTTC
14	TRBV15	once	TRBD2	TRBJ2-3	CATSAPWGGDTQYF	TGTGCCACCAGCGCCCCCTGGGGGGGAGATACGCAGTATTTT
16	TRBV5-5	-	-	TRBJ2-5	CASSLEAFLDQETQYF	TGTGCCAGCAGCTTGGAGGCGTTTCTGGACCAAGAGACCCAGTACTTC
16	TRBV21-1	-	-	TRBJ2-7	CASSKAGRVNTYEQYF	TGTGCCAGCAGCAAAGCAGGTAGGGTGAACACCTACGAGCAGTACTTC
16	TRBV9	-	-	TRBJ2-7	CASSVAGSTSSYEQYF	TGTGCCAGCAGCGTAGCCGGCAGCACGAGCTCCTACGAGCAGTACTTC
16	TRBV14	-	-	TRBJ1-6	CASSPHLGTFNSPLHF	TGTGCCAGCAGCCCACATTTGGGGACCTTTAATTCACCCCTCCACTTT
16	TRBV27	-	TRBD1	TRBJ1-5	CASSPRGQGRNQPQHF	TGTGCCAGCAGCCCCCGCGGACAGGGGAGGAATCAGCCCCAGCATTTT
14	TRBV27	once	-	TRBJ2-3	CASSLGRYTDTQYF	TGTGCCAGCAGTTTGGGGCGGTACACAGATACGCAGTATTTT
14	TRBV29-1	-	-	TRBJ1-4	CSVAGMGVGEKLFF	TGCAGCGTAGCCGGTATGGGGGTCGGAGAAAAACTGTTTTTT
14	TRBV7-9	few	-	TRBJ2-1	CASSPWGRTNEQFF	TGTGCCAGCAGCCCGTGGGGGCGTACGAATGAGCAGTTCTTC
14	TRBV19	-	-	TRBJ2-5	CASTRDRQGETQYF	TGTGCCAGTACCCGGGACCGCCAGGGAGAGACCCAGTACTTC
14	TRBV11-3	-	TRBD2	TRBJ2-4	CASSLVAGGNIQYF	TGTGCCAGCAGCTTAGTAGCGGGAGGTAACATTCAGTACTTC
17	TRBV19	once	TRBD1	TRBJ1-5	CASSILPGQRSNQPQHF	TGTGCCAGTAGTATCCTCCCGGGACAGAGAAGCAATCAGCCCCAGCATTTT
17	TRBV5-1	-	TRBD2	TRBJ2-2	CASSLVISGRAAGELFF	TGCGCCAGCAGCTTGGTTATTAGCGGGAGGGCCGCCGGGGAGCTGTTTTTT
14	TRBV29-1	-	-	TRBJ2-6	CSVSPGSGANVLTF	TGCAGCGTTAGCCCGGGCTCTGGGGCCAACGTCCTGACTTTC
15	TRBV4-2	-	TRBD2	TRBJ2-1	CASSQGLAGYNEQFF	TGTGCCAGCAGCCAGGGACTAGCGGGTTACAATGAGCAGTTCTTC
17	TRBV12-5	-	-	TRBJ1-6	CASGLVLSGQQNSPLHF	TGTGCTAGTGGTTTGGTACTTAGTGGGCAGCAAAATTCACCCCTCCACTTT
15	TRBV5-1	-	-	TRBJ2-7	CASSLSGSGTYEQYF	TGCGCCAGCAGCTTGAGTGGGAGCGGAACCTACGAGCAGTACTTC
14	TRBV7-6	-	TRBD2	TRBJ2-7	CASSSWGGSYEQYF	TGTGCCAGCAGTTCATGGGGGGGCTCCTACGAGCAGTACTTC
12	TRBV11-3	-	-	TRBJ1-3	CASSAGGNTIYF	TGTGCCAGCAGCGCTGGGGGAAACACCATATATTTT
17	TRBV19	-	TRBD2	TRBJ2-1	CASSIDHGTSGINEQFF	TGTGCCAGTAGTATAGATCATGGGACTAGCGGGATCAATGAGCAGTTCTTC
13	TRBV2	once	-	TRBJ2-7	CASSELLGKKQYF	TGTGCCAGCAGTGAACTCCTTGGGAAAAAGCAGTACTTC